A single sample gave rise to the 30 T cell receptor beta chains below, sequenced in a study of CD4 T cell repertoires in COVID-19. Only in-frame clones appear in the TCRdb table, and some are missing; sequencing was by immunoSEQ multiplex PCR. The sample lists about 75,000 clones; 83% were seen once. The sample was CD4+ T cells from peripheral blood, taken after recovery from COVID-19. These receptors all come from a human donor who had COVID-19.

The gene calls are TRBV12-5 and TRBJ1-5, with D hard to call. Germline V gene data show CDR1 as LGHNT and CDR2 as FRNRAP. Trimming took off 6 bases at V and 5 bases at J, with 14 bases between the two ends. The CDR3 loop spans 14 amino acids. CDR3 coding DNA: TGTGCTAGTGGCGAAGGACGGTTCGATCAGCCCCAGCATTTT. It is translated as CASGEGRFDQPQHF.

This clone was detected only a few times. This chain uses TRBV3-1 (or the pseudogene TRBV3-2) with TRBJ1-5; D may be TRBD1 (5 bases). Trimming stripped 1 base from V and 4 bases from J, with 8 bases between. This CDR3 contains 14 residues. Per the germline V gene, CDR1 is LGHDT and CDR2 is YNNKEL (reference sequence). DNA of the CDR3: TGTGCCAGCAGCCAAGCAGCAGGGAATCAGCCCCAGCATTTT. It yields the protein CASSQAAGNQPQHF.

The gene calls are TRBV5-1 and TRBJ1-1; tentatively, D is TRBD1 (5 bases). Trimming removed 4 bases from V and 0 bases from J, with 13 bases in between. Per the germline V gene, CDR1 is SGHRS and CDR2 is YFSETQ. CDR3 length: 15 residues. Here the CDR3 reads CASSTDRVMNTEAFF. The CDR3 region has the DNA TGCGCCAGCAGCACCGACAGAGTAATGAACACTGAAGCTTTCTTT.

The rearrangement uses TRBV12-3 or TRBV12-4 and TRBJ2-7; the D gene could be TRBD1 or TRBD2 (5 bases each). This CDR3 contains 12 residues. Trimming left V 8 bases short and J 0 bases short, with 8 bases between. The CDR3 nucleotides read TGTGCCAGCGGGGGAAACTCCTACGAGCAGTACTTC. It specifies CASGGNSYEQYF.

The chain recombines TRBV19 with TRBJ1-6; perhaps TRBD1 as D (5 bases). CDR3 size: 15 residues. The germline gives CDR1 LNHDA, CDR2 SQIVND (reference sequence). The V end lost 5 bases, the J end lost 0 bases, and 8 bases lay between the germline ends. The CDR3 spells CASSVDSSYNSPLHF. CDR3 nucleotides: TGTGCCAGTAGTGTCGACAGCTCCTATAATTCACCCCTCCACTTT.

V usage is TRBV2 and J usage is TRBJ2-1; D call uncertain. Germline CDR1 is SNHLY and CDR2 is FYNNEI. The CDR3 spans 12 residues. V lost 7 bases and J lost 7, with 11 bases in between. The CDR3 region is CASTLEQNEQFF. The CDR3 DNA follows: TGTGCCAGCACACTCGAGCAAAATGAGCAGTTCTTC.

This clone was detected once. The chain couples TRBV30 to TRBJ2-7; D ambiguous. The CDR3 has 14 residues. Germline CDR1 and CDR2: GTSNPN and SVGIG (reference sequence). Deletions cut 1 base from V and 2 bases from J, with 12 bases between. The DNA of the CDR3 is TGTGCCTGGAGTGATGGGAATCGGCCCTACGAGCAGTACTTC. Translating it yields CAWSDGNRPYEQYF.

This clone has more than one count but fewer than ten. This chain connects TRBV3-1 (or the pseudogene TRBV3-2) to TRBJ1-2, with TRBD1 matching over 10 bases. The germline CDR1 and CDR2 sequences are LGHDT and YNNKEL (reference sequence). The CDR3 loop spans 14 amino acids. J gave up 3 bases and V 6 bases, and 4 bases lay outside the gene matches. The CDR3 DNA reads as TGTGCCAGCAGGTTGACAGGGGGCTACTATGGCTACACCTTC. Protein product: CASRLTGGYYGYTF.

This clone showed up just a few times. CDR3: CASSLEIVSEAFF. CDR3 nucleotide sequence: TGTGCCAGCAGCTTAGAAATTGTATCTGAAGCTTTCTTT. This chain links TRBV11-2 with TRBJ1-1, with D unclear. The length of the CDR3 is 13 residues. V shed 0 bases and J shed 6 bases, with 8 bases lying between them. The germline gives CDR1 SGHAT, CDR2 FQNNGV. Based on the CDR3 plus reference TRBV11-2 and TRBJ1-1, the full variable domain is EAGVAQSPRYKIIEKRQSVAFWCNPISGHATLYWYQQILGQGPKLLIQFQNNGVVDDSQLPKDRFSAERLKGVDSTLKIQPAKLEDSAVYLCASSLEIVSEAFFGQGTRLTVV.

This clone was counted only a few times. The CDR3 DNA is TGTGCCAGCTCACGGGACACCGAAAAAACTAACGGGCAGTTCTTC. This encodes CASSRDTEKTNGQFF. The chain joins TRBV18 to TRBJ2-1; possibly TRBD1 for D (6 bases). There are 15 residues in the CDR3. The V and J ends lost 4 bases and 12 bases respectively, with 22 bases between them. CDR1 KGHSH and CDR2 LQKENI come from the germline V gene.

The V and J genes are TRBV12-5 and TRBJ1-1; possibly TRBD1 for D (5 bases). Trimming removed 7 bases at V and 7 bases at J, with 19 bases between. The CDR3 extends over 14 amino acids. Germline V gives CDR1 LGHNT, CDR2 FRNRAP. The CDR3 here is CASAITRGRDEAFF. The CDR3 DNA reads as TGTGCTAGTGCTATTACGAGGGGCCGGGATGAAGCTTTCTTT.

V usage is TRBV28 and J usage is TRBJ1-5; 8 bases are a match to TRBD1. The ends lost 1 base at V and 7 bases at J; junction bases unmatched: 3. This CDR3 region has 14 residues. Germline V gene data show CDR1 as MDHEN and CDR2 as SYDVKM. CDR3 loop: CASSLSGGEQPQHF. DNA of the CDR3: TGTGCCAGCAGTTTATCAGGGGGCGAACAGCCCCAGCATTTT.

This sequence joins TRBV6-5 and TRBJ1-1; D not resolved. This CDR3 contains 15 residues. Trimming stripped 6 bases from V and 0 bases from J, with 14 bases between. Germline V gene data show CDR1 as MNHEY and CDR2 as SVGAGI. The CDR3 reads CASSHAHGMNTEAFF. As DNA, the CDR3 is TGTGCCAGCAGCCACGCCCACGGCATGAACACTGAAGCTTTCTTT.

The chain employs TRBV9 and TRBJ2-3; the D is unclear. With 2 bases removed from V and 2 bases from J, the gap between germline ends came to 9 bases. Germline V lookup: CDR1 SGDLS, CDR2 YYNGEE. CDR3 size: 14 residues. Here the CDR3 reads CASSVEPFTDTQYF. CDR3 coding DNA: TGTGCCAGCAGCGTTGAACCATTCACAGATACGCAGTATTTT. The whole variable domain, filled in from reference TRBV9 and TRBJ2-3, reads DSGVTQTPKHLITATGQRVTLRCSPRSGDLSVYWYQQSLDQGLQFLIQYYNGEERAKGNILERFSAQQFPDLHSELNLSSLELGDSALYFCASSVEPFTDTQYFGPGTRLTVL.

The chain uses TRBV11-2 and TRBJ1-2; D is possibly TRBD1 (6 bases). Germline V gene lookup returns CDR1 SGHAT and CDR2 FQNNGV. The ends were cut back, 5 bases at V and 6 bases at J, with 22 bases in the middle. The length of the CDR3 is 16 residues. The CDR3 sequence: CASSQRITPGADGYTF. In DNA, the CDR3 is TGTGCCAGCAGCCAGAGGATTACACCGGGGGCTGATGGCTACACCTTC.

This sequence joins TRBV5-5 and TRBJ2-3; 14 bases align to TRBD2. Germline loops: CDR1 SGHKS, CDR2 YYEKEE (reference sequence). J lost 8 bases, V lost 3 bases, and 2 bases had no gene match. The CDR3 consists of 14 residues. The CDR3 DNA sequence: TGTGCCAGCAGCTGGGGACTAGCGGGAGCTACGCAGTATTTT. This gives the protein CASSWGLAGATQYF. Supplemented by reference TRBV5-5 and TRBJ2-3, the full variable domain reads DAGVTQSPTHLIKTRGQQVTLRCSPISGHKSVSWYQQVLGQGPQFIFQYYEKEERGRGNFPDRFSARQFPNYSSELNVNALLLGDSALYLCASSWGLAGATQYFGPGTRLTVL.

This clone turned up a few times. The rearrangement joins TRBV20-1 to TRBJ1-5, with TRBD1 matching 7 bases. CDR3 size: 17 residues. CDR1 and CDR2 from the germline V gene are DFQATT and SNEGSKA (reference sequence). V dropped 3 bases and J dropped 0; count of bases not matched to a gene: 11. Here the CDR3 reads CSASPSTGRYSNQPQHF. Written as DNA, the CDR3 is TGCAGTGCTAGTCCCTCGACAGGGAGATATAGCAATCAGCCCCAGCATTTT.

The rearrangement joins TRBV7-9 to TRBJ1-4; TRBD1 matches at 9 bases. Germline CDR1 SEHNR, CDR2 FQNEAQ (reference sequence). The CDR3 sequence is 15 residues long. J was trimmed by 7 bases and V by 5 bases; bases with no gene match: 8. CDR3: CASSRSGTGSEKLFF. Here the CDR3 DNA reads TGTGCCAGCAGCCGCTCCGGGACAGGGAGTGAAAAACTGTTTTTT.

The chain couples TRBV15 to TRBJ1-1, with a possible D match to TRBD1 (5 bases). Trimming removed 0 bases at V and 0 bases at J, with 17 bases between. Germline CDR1 is LNHNV and CDR2 is YYDKDF (reference sequence). The CDR3 covers 18 residues. The CDR3 reads CATSRDGAFPSMNTEAFF. CDR3 nucleotide sequence: TGTGCCACCAGCAGAGACGGGGCCTTCCCCTCCATGAACACTGAAGCTTTCTTT. The full variable domain, rest sourced from reference TRBV15 and TRBJ1-1, is DAMVIQNPRYQVTQFGKPVTLSCSQTLNHNVMYWYQQKSSQAPKLLFHYYDKDFNNEADTPDNFQSRRPNTSFCFLDIRSPGLGDTAMYLCATSRDGAFPSMNTEAFFGQGTRLTVV.

This clone was seen a handful of times. This sequence joins TRBV10-3 and TRBJ2-2, with 7 bases lining up with TRBD2. The length of the CDR3 is 17 residues. V lost 5 bases and J lost 6; bases outside the gene matches: 15. Germline CDR1 and CDR2: ENHRY and SYGVKD. Here the CDR3 reads CAISPEVGGGGSGELFF. As DNA, the CDR3 is TGTGCCATCAGTCCGGAAGTAGGCGGGGGTGGTTCCGGGGAGCTGTTTTTT.

The rearrangement joins TRBV5-1 to TRBJ2-1; 12 nucleotides align to TRBD2. This CDR3 region has 15 residues. From germline, CDR1 is SGHRS and CDR2 YFSETQ. With V trimmed by 7 bases and J by 5 bases, 7 bases remained unmatched. The CDR3: CASRRTSGVDNEQFF. CDR3 nucleotide sequence: TGCGCCAGCCGGCGGACTAGCGGGGTTGACAATGAGCAGTTCTTC. Looking up the rest from reference TRBV5-1 and TRBJ2-1 gives the full variable domain: KAGVTQTPRYLIKTRGQQVTLSCSPISGHRSVSWYQQTPGQGLQFLFEYFSETQRNKGNFPGRFSGRQFSNSRSEMNVSTLELGDSALYLCASRRTSGVDNEQFFGPGTRLTVL.

This CDR3 is CASSLPMGASGISYAQYF. The DNA for the CDR3 is TGTGCCAGTAGTCTACCGATGGGGGCTAGCGGGATCAGCTATGCGCAGTATTTT. The chain recombines TRBV19 with TRBJ2-3; 9 nucleotides match TRBD2. Trimming took 5 bases from V and 10 from J; bases not matched to a gene: 22. The CDR3 has 18 residues. Germline-derived CDR1 and CDR2 are LNHDA and SQIVND (reference sequence).

The V call is TRBV25-1, the J call TRBJ2-7; no reliable D call. Germline CDR1 and CDR2: MGHDK and SYGVNS. V was trimmed by 1 base and J by 7 bases, leaving 11 bases between them. CDR3 length: 13 residues. In DNA form, the CDR3 reads TGTGCCAGCAGTGAATTGGGTGTGCGGGAGCAGTACTTC. Protein product: CASSELGVREQYF.

This chain connects TRBV19 to TRBJ1-6; D uncertain. V shed 3 bases and J shed 0 bases, with 9 bases lying between them. This CDR3 has 16 residues. Germline V gene lookup returns CDR1 LNHDA and CDR2 SQIVND (reference sequence). CDR3 coding DNA: TGTGCCAGTAGTATCTCTGGGAGCTCCTATAATTCACCCCTCCACTTT. This gives the protein CASSISGSSYNSPLHF.

The J gene is TRBJ2-5, the V gene TRBV4-2; tentatively, D is TRBD2 (5 bases). V gave up 6 bases and J gave up 7 bases, with 15 bases separating them. CDR1 and CDR2 from the germline V gene are LGHNA and YNFKEQ. This CDR3 spans 13 amino acids. The CDR3 region has the DNA TGTGCCAGCAGACTAGGCGGAGTGGGGACCCAGTACTTC. Translating gives CASRLGGVGTQYF.

The V call is TRBV10-2, the J call TRBJ2-2; D unclear. Germline V gene sequence: CDR1 WSHSY, CDR2 SAAADI. Trimming shortened V by 2 bases and J by 0 bases, and 4 bases separated the two germline ends. CDR3 length: 14 residues. DNA for the CDR3: TGCGCCAGCAGTGAGGGAACGAACACCGGGGAGCTGTTTTTT. It encodes CASSEGTNTGELFF.

The rearrangement uses TRBV5-1 and TRBJ2-3; the match to TRBD1 covers 9 bases. J gave up 0 bases and V 2 bases, and 7 bases lay outside the gene matches. Per germline, CDR1 SGHRS and CDR2 YFSETQ. The CDR3 runs 17 residues. The CDR3 loop is CASSLGSGTGSTDTQYF. DNA for the CDR3: TGCGCCAGCAGCTTAGGCTCCGGGACAGGGAGCACAGATACGCAGTATTTT.

The J gene is TRBJ1-5, the V gene TRBV5-8; no clear D gene. The V end lost 2 bases, the J end lost 0 bases, and 12 bases lay between the germline ends. In germline, CDR1 is SGHTS, CDR2 YDEGEE. The CDR3 is made up of 16 amino acids. In DNA, the CDR3 is TGTGCCAGCAGCTTAACCGGGAGCTATAGCAATCAGCCCCAGCATTTT. Amino acids: CASSLTGSYSNQPQHF.

The genes are TRBV5-4 and TRBJ2-5; D possibly uses TRBD1 or TRBD2 (6 bases each). CDR3 length: 13 residues. Germline V CDR1 and CDR2: SGHNT, YYREEE (reference sequence). The germline V and J ends were trimmed by 2 bases and 5 bases, with 10 bases remaining between them. The CDR3 nucleotides are TGTGCCAGCAGCTTTTTAGGGGGGGAGACCCAGTACTTC. Protein product: CASSFLGGETQYF.

This clone was seen a handful of times. The rearrangement links TRBV7-8 to TRBJ1-2, with D unclear. The CDR3 is 16 amino acids. Germline assignment: CDR1 SGHVS and CDR2 FQNEAQ. V gave up 1 base and J gave up 0 bases, with 12 bases separating them. The CDR3 loop is CASSLVGGGTNYGYTF. The CDR3 DNA sequence: TGTGCCAGCAGCTTAGTGGGTGGCGGGACTAACTATGGCTACACCTTC.